This TCR beta chain was captured in a study of regulatory T cells in long-lasting Graves disease. Notes on this clonotype: The junction departs from the called germline gene at one end, perhaps through a read error.

Germline loops: CDR1 MNHGY, CDR2 SVAAGI. The CDR3 length is 12 residues. Time point meaning: newly diagnosed GD, antithyroid drugs for less than 3 months. Researchers made the TCR library from RNA that was extracted from PBMCs. Arm-PCR of CDR3 regions and iRepertoire HTBI primers were used to build TCR beta libraries. A single record per CDR3 protein comes from TCRdb applying MiXCR to the multiplex PCR reads. Of about 530,000 distinct CDR3 sequences in the sample, 16% are singletons; the top ten hold approximately 25%. The same sample was also studied in work on T cells in Graves' hyperthyroidism and ophthalmopathy.

The sample consisted of peripheral blood mononuclear cells (PBMCs), taken at new diagnosis, from a patient treated with antithyroid drugs. This chain uses TRBV6-9 with TRBJ1-1; unclear D gene. This clonotype originated in a middle-aged woman with Graves disease. The CDR3 coding sequence is TGCGCCAGCAATGGTCGCGGAGCTGAAGCTTTCTTT. Its protein is CASNGRGAEAFF.